What follows is one TCR beta chain and its context. J lost 0 bases, V lost 3 bases, and 1 base had no gene match. Per germline, CDR1 KGHSH and CDR2 LQKENI. The CDR3 contains 14 residues. The entry originates in a study of blood T cell repertoires in COVID-19. Clones were read by immunoSEQ multiplex PCR, and TCRdb kept only the in-frame ones, dropping some. The repertoire includes a few hundred thousand clones, around nine tenths of them detected once, and roughly 2.1% sits in the top ten. The sequencing input was peripheral blood. The genes are TRBV18 and TRBJ1-2, with 7 bases fitting TRBD1. The receptor comes from a man aged 45-65 years with acute or convalescent COVID-19. The CDR3 bases are TGTGCCAGCTCACCGGGACAGCCTAACTATGGCTACACCTTC. This sequence encodes CASSPGQPNYGYTF.